There are many counts of the clone carrying this T cell receptor beta chain. Antigen specificity is unknown. These data are taken from a study of spatial heterogeneity in lung cancer. Whole-study context: Alpha-chain sequences were detected in numbers that were consistently lower than beta-chain sequences. Study results and caveats: Tumor mutation counts were tracked by expanded intratumoral alpha and beta TCR counts. Ubiquitous and regional nonsynonymous mutations were tracked by counts of ubiquitous and regional expanded TCRs, respectively.

TCRdb processed the 5' RACE reads anew with MiXCR; each CDR3 protein has one entry. Among 20,000 to 25,000 distinct CDR3 sequences listed, 4.8% were seen once. Germline CDR1 reads KGHSH; CDR2 reads LQKENI. V lost 2 bases, J lost 0 bases, and 4 bases stayed unmatched. This CDR3 contains 16 residues. Documented time point: sample taken at primary tumor resection. Unsorted whole RNA samples from tumor, nontumor lung or frozen PBMC were sequenced. The TCR originated in a male donor with early-stage non-small cell lung cancer. The chain links TRBV18 to TRBJ2-5; 9 bases map to TRBD1. The sample was lung tumor tissue, taken at surgery. The CDR3 DNA is TGTGCCAGCTCACCAATCGGACAGGGGTACCAAGAGACCCAGTACTTC. Translated: CASSPIGQGYQETQYF.